This T cell receptor beta chain is from a study of shared clonotypes between healthy human individuals (dated by TCRdb to about 2020). Describing the broader study: A couple of women and a few men aged 18 to 49 years were included in the cohort. For each donor, CD4 naive and CD4 memory were each run on three plates, CD8 naive on two plates, and CD8 memory on one plate. To increase sequencing depth and limit assay-specific biases, different laboratories used diverse techniques to prepare libraries and sequence TCR repertoires. Between about 0.8 and 9 billion PBMCs per donor were obtained by leukapheresis. To estimate repertoire size and how much clonotypes are shared between individuals, the study performed deep sequencing of blood TCR repertoires from a handful of healthy adults. Beyond this particular receptor, the publication reports: When several donors were compared, the shared fraction of clonotypes was about 5% for naive CD4, 3.5% to 4% for naive CD8, 2% to 2.5% for memory CD4, and around 0.37% for memory CD8. Sampling was restricted to blood, and TCR repertoires in tissue are likely to differ from TCR repertoires in blood. Because the study included a small number of donors, the genetic and exposure-history diversity represented was limited. Even with the large sequencing depth, rarefaction of the sorted-subset datasets indicated that sequencing was incomplete. Larger estimated clonotype richness was generally found for naive subsets than for memory subsets. Compared with non-shared clonotypes, the clonotypes found in all four sorted-subset donors had higher generation probabilities. Pairwise subsampling led to the expectation that sequencing depth would affect the degree of clonotype sharing among donors.

Using the deep immunoSEQ assay, TCR CDR3 regions were amplified from genomic DNA by multiplex PCR. Extracted genomic DNA from each cell subset was distributed evenly across all wells of several immunoSEQ 96-well plates, and each plate was treated as a replicate. Each replicate PCR for sorted subsets received around 210 ng genomic DNA, equal to 30,000 or so T cell genomes. Purified libraries were measured with a Qubit 3.0 fluorometer, size-checked on a Bioanalyzer 2100, and measured again with the KAPA Library Quantification kit. A separate single-read 150-cycle Illumina NextSeq 550 flow cell was used to sequence each immunoSEQ 96-well plate. The paper's data handling went like this. Because the immunoSEQ output held only junctional sequences and lacked quality scores, the filtering could not match the filtering applied to full-length reads. To assign V/J genes and CDR3, sequences were annotated using PyIR, a Python wrapper for IgBLAST v1.9, with IMGT germline references. Reads were filtered out if the reads had weak V/J assignments (E-value above 1e-6), no CDR3, stop codons, out-of-frame junctions, or ambiguous translated residues. V3J clonotypes were defined as sequences sharing an identical inferred V gene, J gene, and CDR3 amino acid sequence. Percentage overlap between repertoires was computed as shared unique clonotypes divided by the size of the smaller repertoire. Repertoire richness was assessed with RTK rarefaction, the Chao1 estimator, and Recon v2.1 estimates of unobserved clonotypes. Generation probabilities for all TCRbeta clonotypes obtained by the gDNA method from a handful of donors were computed using OLGA. The table was pulled from immuneACCESS by TCRdb, which kept in-frame rearrangements only. Such tables lose some clones; where checked, under half of the loss comes from unresolved V genes, and the rest has no known cause. The V and J calls and clone size are taken from that table; D and trimming were inferred from the DNA. The sample yields about 2 million clones; around 95% were counted once. The top ten constitute 0.13% of the sample.

The donors were healthy, HIV-negative adults with no recently reported acute infections or vaccinations. Every donor was a Caucasian adult living in Nashville, Tennessee, USA. Magnetic negative selection was used to enrich CD4+ T cells, after which naive cells were positively selected on CD45RA and the negative fraction became the memory subset. After blood collection by leukapheresis, PBMCs were isolated using Ficoll-Histopaque density gradient centrifugation and then cryopreserved in the vapor phase of liquid nitrogen. Purity and quantity of every magnetically sorted T cell population were checked by analytical flow cytometry. Each sorted fraction had its genomic DNA isolated and then quantified by UV absorbance on a Nanodrop 2000c. Unmatched junction bases come to 8, with V trimmed by 3 bases and J by 5 bases. Based on the germline V gene (reference sequence), the CDR1 and CDR2 sequences are MNHEY and SMNVEV. The CDR3, cysteine through phenylalanine, is 15 amino acids long. This entry keeps only the CDR3 DNA: 45 bases, framed from base 1.

Concerning this clone: The antigen it binds to is not known. No base quality information exists; no much larger clone differs at one position.

Input material: naive CD4+ T cells sorted from blood. The cell subset or site label, as the study defines it: CD45RA+ positively selected. The receptor was derived from a man aged 18 to 29 in good health. Recombination joined TRBV27 with TRBJ2-7; 9 junctional bases match TRBD2. In nucleotide form, the sequence is TGTGCCAGCAGTTTCTCTAGCGGGACGAACGACGAGCAGTACTTC. The encoded protein is CASSFSSGTNDEQYF.